This TCR beta chain was sequenced during a study of blood T cell repertoires in COVID-19. TCRdb keeps only in-frame clones here, not all; method: immunoSEQ multiplex PCR. The data contain around 72,000 clones, about 91% of them singletons. Per the germline V gene, CDR1 is PRHDT and CDR2 is FYEKMQ (reference sequence). V lost 3 bases to trimming and J lost 4 bases, with 10 bases between them. The CDR3 length is 14 residues. The chain joins TRBV13 to TRBJ1-5, with TRBD1 as a possible D gene (6 bases). The sequencing input was peripheral blood. The origin of this receptor is a human donor with active COVID-19. The donor label of this sample is uncertain. The CDR3 spells CASSLGHLNQPQHF. DNA for the CDR3: TGTGCCAGCAGCTTGGGACATCTTAATCAGCCCCAGCATTTT.